Below, 14 T cell receptor beta chains from the same sample are listed, as sequenced in a study of neoadjuvant anti-PD-1 for oral cavity cancer. Time point of the sample: after neoadjuvant nivolumab, at surgical resection. Sequencing was performed with immunoSEQ multiplex PCR; in TCRdb, only in-frame clones are kept and a portion is missing. The sample consists of about 9,500 clones, approximately 72% of them appearing once. The sample here was PBMCs, taken after nivolumab (anti-PD-1) treatment. These receptors were collected from a person between 40 and 80 years old with oral cavity squamous cell carcinoma.

The chain links TRBV7-9 to TRBJ2-7, with TRBD2 matching over 7 bases. This CDR3 has 15 amino acids. The germline V gene encodes CDR1 SEHNR and CDR2 FQNEAQ (reference sequence). Trimming removed 6 bases from V and 1 base from J; junction bases left unmatched: 9. The CDR3 region has the DNA TGTGCCAGCAGTAACTTAGCGGGTGAATCCTACGAGCAGTACTTC. Translation gives CASSNLAGESYEQYF. Supplemented by reference TRBV7-9 and TRBJ2-7, the full variable domain reads DTGVSQNPRHKITKRGQNVTFRCDPISEHNRLYWYRQTLGQGPEFLTYFQNEAQLEKSRLLSDRFSAERPKGSFSTLEIQRTEQGDSAMYLCASSNLAGESYEQYFGPGTRLTVT.

The V gene is TRBV6-6, the J gene TRBJ1-1, with no clear D. V gave up 3 bases and J gave up 5 bases, with 1 base separating them. The CDR3 length is 10 residues. Germline V gene lookup returns CDR1 MNHNY and CDR2 SVGAGI (reference sequence). CDR3 sequence: CASSYTEAFF. The CDR3 DNA is TGTGCCAGCAGTTATACTGAAGCTTTCTTT.

The V gene is TRBV5-1, the J gene TRBJ2-1; weak D call: TRBD2 (5 bases). Trimming left V 2 bases short and J 7 bases short, with 16 bases between. CDR3 size: 15 residues. Germline CDR1 SGHRS, CDR2 YFSETQ. CDR3 sequence: CASSFSRSAGNEQFF. CDR3 bases: TGCGCCAGCAGCTTTTCTCGCAGCGCGGGTAATGAGCAGTTCTTC. Full variable domain (remainder filled in from reference TRBV5-1 and TRBJ2-1): KAGVTQTPRYLIKTRGQQVTLSCSPISGHRSVSWYQQTPGQGLQFLFEYFSETQRNKGNFPGRFSGRQFSNSRSEMNVSTLELGDSALYLCASSFSRSAGNEQFFGPGTRLTVL.

Only one count was recorded for this clone. The chain is built from TRBV5-1 and TRBJ2-3, with TRBD2 matching 12 bases. With 3 bases clipped from V and 3 bases from J, the junction kept 2 bases outside the gene matches. From germline, CDR1 is SGHRS and CDR2 YFSETQ. The CDR3 has 15 residues. As DNA, the CDR3 is TGCGCCAGCAGCTCCGGGACTAGCGGGACAGATACGCAGTATTTT. It encodes CASSSGTSGTDTQYF.

The genes are TRBV9 and TRBJ1-3, with 7 bases aligning to TRBD1. The trim removed 3 bases at V and 0 bases at J, leaving 6 bases unmatched. The germline V gene has CDR1 SGDLS and CDR2 YYNGEE. The CDR3 runs to 16 residues. DNA for the CDR3: TGTGCCAGCAGCGACCTTCAGGGGGGCTCTGGAAACACCATATATTTT. Protein: CASSDLQGGSGNTIYF.

The J gene is TRBJ2-1, the V gene TRBV4-2; D remains ambiguous. Trimming left V 1 base short and J 7 bases short, with 5 bases between. The length of the CDR3 is 12 residues. Germline values: CDR1 LGHNA, CDR2 YNFKEQ. The CDR3 spells CASSQAGNEQFF. In DNA form, the CDR3 reads TGTGCCAGCAGCCAAGCTGGTAATGAGCAGTTCTTC.

The chain joins TRBV5-1 to TRBJ1-2, with D unclear. Between the trimmed V and J ends, which lost 2 bases and 2 bases, there was a span of 10 bases. This CDR3 is built from 14 residues. CDR1 is SGHRS, CDR2 YFSETQ, per germline. The CDR3 reads CASSLVSRNYGYTF. In DNA, the CDR3 is TGCGCCAGCAGCTTAGTGAGTCGGAACTATGGCTACACCTTC.

The V gene is TRBV6-5, the J gene TRBJ2-2; no firm D call. V lost 7 bases, J lost 1 base, and 10 bases lay in between. Looked up from germline, CDR1 is MNHEY and CDR2 is SVGAGI. The CDR3 spans 14 residues. CDR3 in amino acids: CASKPRRNTGELFF. In DNA form, the CDR3 reads TGTGCCAGCAAACCCCGCAGGAACACCGGGGAGCTGTTTTTT.

The genes are TRBV7-6 and TRBJ1-3; 7 bases map to TRBD1. The trim removed 4 bases at V and 2 bases at J, leaving 2 bases unmatched. Germline V gene lookup returns CDR1 SGHVS and CDR2 FNYEAQ. CDR3 size: 14 residues. Written as DNA, the CDR3 is TGTGCCAGCAGCTCGACAGGGCCTGGAAACACCATATATTTT. It translates to CASSSTGPGNTIYF.

This chain uses TRBV6-1 with TRBJ2-2; TRBD2 matches at 10 bases. The CDR3 runs to 15 residues. Germline V lookup: CDR1 MNHNS, CDR2 SASEGT. The trim removed 6 bases at V and 8 bases at J, leaving 9 bases unmatched. The DNA for the CDR3 is TGTGCCAGCAGCGGACTAGCGGTCCGGGGGGGGGAGCTGTTTTTT. Translated, it gives CASSGLAVRGGELFF.

This chain links TRBV29-1 with TRBJ2-1; no definite D call. The CDR3 contains 13 residues. Per germline, CDR1 SQVTM and CDR2 ANQGSEA. V lost 8 bases, J lost 2 bases, and 13 bases lay in between. The CDR3 DNA follows: TGCAGCCTCCGGGTCAAAACCTACAATGAGCAGTTCTTC. It translates to CSLRVKTYNEQFF.

This chain uses TRBV29-1 with TRBJ1-5; TRBD1 might be the D (5 bases). The germline V gene has CDR1 SQVTM and CDR2 ANQGSEA. The CDR3 spans 12 residues. Trimming cost V 7 bases and J 5 bases, with 12 bases left between them. CDR3 loop: CSAALGDQPQHF. For the CDR3, the DNA is TGCAGCGCCGCCCTGGGGGATCAGCCCCAGCATTTT.

The chain joins TRBV6-1 to TRBJ1-1; no clear D. Germline assignment: CDR1 MNHNS and CDR2 SASEGT. The length of the CDR3 is 14 residues. Trimming removed 4 bases from V and 1 base from J, with 10 bases in between. The CDR3 DNA is TGTGCCAGCAGTGGCAGAGGATCGAACACTGAAGCTTTCTTT. It codes for CASSGRGSNTEAFF.

This chain's CDR3 is CASSTQGQASSPLHF. CDR3 DNA sequence: TGTGCCAGCAGCACCCAAGGACAGGCTTCCTCACCCCTCCACTTT. The chain is built from TRBV7-8 and TRBJ1-6; 7 positions match TRBD1. The CDR3 covers 15 residues. Germline CDR1 and CDR2: SGHVS and FQNEAQ. Trimming took 5 bases from V and 10 from J; bases not matched to a gene: 11.